The 18 T cell receptor beta chains listed next were all sequenced from one sample in a study of blood T cell repertoires in COVID-19 (dated by TCRdb to 2020 to 2022). Receptor amplification or capture employed the immunoSEQ multiplex PCR assay. TCRdb obtained this table from immuneACCESS and retained in-frame rearrangements with V and J assigned. These tables miss some clones; where compared with another copy, unresolved V genes account for less than half of the shortfall, and the remainder is unexplained. The sample table contains about 68,000 clones; only one count was recorded for 65% to 80% of them. The ten largest clones represent roughly 20% of the sample. Sequencing used peripheral blood. The receptors here all came from a human donor in a cohort sampled during active COVID-19.

The rearrangement links TRBV15 to TRBJ2-7, with TRBD1 matching 10 bases. V dropped 1 base and J dropped 5; count of bases not matched to a gene: 8. The CDR3 sequence is 16 residues long. Looked up from germline, CDR1 is LNHNV and CDR2 is YYDKDF (reference sequence). CDR3 sequence reads: CATSRGEGQGFHEQYF. The CDR3 DNA reads TGTGCCACCAGCAGAGGGGAGGGACAGGGGTTCCACGAGCAGTACTTC.

The chain links TRBV29-1 to TRBJ1-3; D perhaps matches TRBD1 (5 bases). The CDR3 has 18 residues. V was trimmed by 2 bases and J by 2 bases, leaving 22 bases between them. Looked up from germline, CDR1 is SQVTM and CDR2 is ANQGSEA. The CDR3 nucleotides read TGCAGCGTTGAAACTGGGACTTTTAACGGCTACGCTGGAAACACCATATATTTT. Its translation is CSVETGTFNGYAGNTIYF. Based on the CDR3 plus reference TRBV29-1 and TRBJ1-3, the full variable domain is SAVISQKPSRDICQRGTSLTIQCQVDSQVTMMFWYRQQPGQSLTLIATANQGSEATYESGFVIDKFPISRPNLTFSTLTVSNMSPEDSSIYLCSVETGTFNGYAGNTIYFGEGSWLTVV.

The chain is built from TRBV11-2 and TRBJ1-2; no firm D call. From germline, CDR1 is SGHAT and CDR2 FQNNGV. V gave up 5 bases and J gave up 8 bases, with 21 bases separating them. CDR3 length equals 15 residues. CDR3 nucleotides: TGTGCCAGCAGCCCCCTAGCCGAGGCACTAGGCGGCTACACCTTC. This codes for CASSPLAEALGGYTF.

This clone was seen a single time. The chain is built from TRBV5-1 and TRBJ2-1, with 11 positions matching TRBD2. The CDR3 covers 15 residues. The trim removed 0 bases at V and 9 bases at J, leaving 5 bases unmatched. Germline lookup yields CDR1 SGHRS and CDR2 YFSETQ. The CDR3 is CASSLGLAGTGEQFF. The CDR3 DNA is TGCGCCAGCAGCTTGGGACTAGCGGGGACGGGTGAGCAGTTCTTC.

This chain uses TRBV10-1 with TRBJ1-1; 9 bases align to TRBD1. CDR1 and CDR2 (germline): WNHNN, SYGVQD (reference sequence). CDR3 length equals 20 residues. Trimming cost V 1 base and J 0 bases; bases outside gene matches: 15. This CDR3 reads CASSEFGSLRTGDMNTEAFF. The CDR3 nucleotides read TGCGCCAGCAGTGAGTTCGGGTCCCTCCGGACAGGGGATATGAACACTGAAGCTTTCTTT.

The chain couples TRBV28 to TRBJ2-2, with TRBD1 matching 10 bases. The CDR3 is made up of 16 amino acids. The J segment lost 0 bases and the V segment lost 7 bases, leaving 5 bases of the junction unmatched. Germline values: CDR1 MDHEN, CDR2 SYDVKM. CDR3 in amino acids: CASISGTGANTGELFF. CDR3 sequence (DNA): TGTGCCAGCATCTCCGGGACAGGGGCGAACACCGGGGAGCTGTTTTTT.

The chain combines TRBV6-5 with TRBJ2-2; 10 bases map to TRBD2. CDR1 and CDR2 from the germline V gene are MNHEY and SVGAGI. V shed 8 bases, J shed 3 bases, and the junction held 3 bases outside the gene matches. The CDR3 length is 14 residues. The CDR3 sequence is CASRLAGHTGELFF. For the CDR3, the DNA is TGTGCCAGCCGACTAGCGGGCCACACCGGGGAGCTGTTTTTT.

This clone has a single count. The CDR3 nucleotides read TGCGCCAGCGCGCTGCAGCCCGTCGCAAGGCTGGAGACTAGCACAGATACGCAGTATTTT. It translates to CASALQPVARLETSTDTQYF. The V and J genes are TRBV5-1 and TRBJ2-3; D call uncertain. The length of the CDR3 is 20 residues. Trimming shortened V by 7 bases and J by 0 bases, and 30 bases separated the two germline ends. CDR1 is SGHRS and CDR2 is YFSETQ in the germline V gene.

This chain joins TRBV19 and TRBJ2-5, with 8 positions matching TRBD1. The CDR3 totals 16 residues. Germline lookup yields CDR1 LNHDA and CDR2 SQIVND (reference sequence). With V trimmed by 3 bases and J by 2 bases, 8 bases remained unmatched. The CDR3 here is CASSILTGAPQETQYF. Written as DNA, the CDR3 is TGTGCCAGTAGTATTCTGACAGGGGCCCCTCAAGAGACCCAGTACTTC.

In this sample, this clone turned up a few times. V usage is TRBV6-5 and J usage is TRBJ1-1, with 9 positions matching TRBD1. The CDR3 is 15 amino acids. Looked up from germline, CDR1 is MNHEY and CDR2 is SVGAGI. V dropped 0 bases and J dropped 1; count of bases not matched to a gene: 0. The chain's CDR3 is CASSYSDRGNTEAFF. CDR3 sequence (DNA): TGTGCCAGCAGTTACTCGGACAGGGGGAACACTGAAGCTTTCTTT.

The V and J genes are TRBV10-1 and TRBJ2-1; 10 positions match TRBD2. Germline V gene sequence: CDR1 WNHNN, CDR2 SYGVQD (reference sequence). Unmatched junction bases numbered 3, after V lost 0 bases and J lost 1 base. The CDR3 sequence is 17 residues long. The CDR3 loop reads CASSESASGGSYNEQFF. The CDR3 DNA follows: TGCGCCAGCAGTGAGTCGGCTAGCGGGGGATCCTACAATGAGCAGTTCTTC.

This rearrangement joins TRBV9 to TRBJ2-3; 7 positions agree with TRBD2. This CDR3 comprises 15 residues. Trimming removed 0 bases from V and 3 bases from J; junction bases left unmatched: 4. Germline CDR1 and CDR2: SGDLS and YYNGEE. CDR3 loop: CASSVAGGLTDTQYF. The CDR3 nucleotides are TGTGCCAGCAGCGTAGCGGGAGGATTGACAGATACGCAGTATTTT.

This clone was seen a few times. This chain uses TRBV19 with TRBJ2-5, with 7 bases matching TRBD2. Looked up from germline, CDR1 is LNHDA and CDR2 is SQIVND (reference sequence). With 6 bases clipped from V and 5 bases from J, the junction kept 9 bases outside the gene matches. This CDR3 spans 14 amino acids. DNA of the CDR3: TGTGCCAGTAGAAGGGACTACCAACGGGAGACCCAGTACTTC. It translates to CASRRDYQRETQYF.

The chain is built from TRBV6-5 and TRBJ1-4, with a weak D call TRBD1 (6 bases). Germline CDR1 reads MNHEY; CDR2 reads SVGAGI. CDR3 length: 14 residues. The V and J ends lost 3 bases and 5 bases respectively, with 10 bases between them. The CDR3 bases are TGTGCCAGCAGTTATTCGCAGGGGAATGAAAAACTGTTTTTT. It specifies CASSYSQGNEKLFF.

Only a few counts were recorded for this clone. The rearrangement links TRBV11-2 to TRBJ2-1, with D tentatively TRBD1 (6 bases). The CDR3 sequence is 15 residues long. Per germline, CDR1 SGHAT and CDR2 FQNNGV. Trimming took off 3 bases at V and 0 bases at J, with 9 bases between the two ends. The CDR3 DNA is TGTGCCAGCAGCTTGAGGGGGAGCTCCTACAATGAGCAGTTCTTC. Translated: CASSLRGSSYNEQFF.

The chain employs TRBV4-2 and TRBJ2-1; TRBD2 aligns across 11 bases. The V gene end was trimmed by 0 bases and the J gene end by 0 bases; junction bases not matched to a gene: 4. Germline V lookup: CDR1 LGHNA, CDR2 YNFKEQ. The CDR3 spans 18 residues. The CDR3: CASSQEVAGGPSYNEQFF. The CDR3 bases are TGTGCCAGCAGCCAAGAAGTAGCGGGAGGGCCCTCCTACAATGAGCAGTTCTTC.

This clone came up a few times. The V call is TRBV5-1, the J call TRBJ2-1; no firm D call. CDR1 and CDR2 from the germline V gene are SGHRS and YFSETQ. The CDR3 covers 15 residues. V was trimmed by 4 bases and J by 0 bases, leaving 11 bases between them. The CDR3 loop reads CASSLGGSSYNEQFF. The CDR3 DNA reads TGCGCCAGCAGCCTGGGCGGAAGCTCCTACAATGAGCAGTTCTTC.

This rearrangement joins TRBV9 to TRBJ2-5; 7 bases are a match to TRBD1. Germline CDR1 reads SGDLS; CDR2 reads YYNGEE. The J segment lost 2 bases and the V segment lost 4 bases, leaving 8 bases of the junction unmatched. The CDR3 length is 15 residues. The CDR3 nucleotides read TGTGCCAGCAGCCCTCGGACAGGAGCACAAGAGACCCAGTACTTC. Its translation is CASSPRTGAQETQYF.